The rows below give T cell receptor beta chains drawn from one sample of a study of blood T cell repertoires in COVID-19. Libraries were prepared by immunoSEQ multiplex PCR; TCRdb keeps only in-frame clonotypes and omits some of them. The repertoire holds tens of thousands of clones, around 89% seen once, with around 4.7% in the top ten. Sequenced: peripheral blood. The receptors derive from an elderly woman with active COVID-19. Each CDR3 is given with its conserved first and last residue. The D gene is left open where the match is weak. Size is stated for part of the rows, as once, few or many counts, or as a class when the clone is expanded.

>TRBV5-1|TRBJ2-3|TRBD2|-
CASSFGTSGSTDTQYF
TGCGCCAGCAGCTTCGGGACTAGCGGGAGTACAGATACGCAGTATTTT
>TRBV24-1|TRBJ1-1|-|-
CATAGPGDTEAFF
TGTGCCACCGCGGGACCCGGAGACACTGAAGCTTTCTTT
>TRBV4-1|TRBJ2-7|-|-
CASSHRTGSRREYEQYF
TGCGCCAGCAGCCATCGGACAGGGTCGAGGCGGGAGTACGAGCAGTACTTC
>TRBV28|TRBJ1-4|-|-
CASSSGVYEKLFF
TGTGCCAGCAGTTCCGGAGTTTATGAAAAACTGTTTTTT
>TRBV7-2|TRBJ1-2|-|few
CASSPWNSGYGYTF
TGTGCCAGCAGCCCCTGGAATTCGGGCTATGGCTACACCTTC
>TRBV9|TRBJ2-1|TRBD1|-
CASSSTGSSYNEQFF
TGTGCCAGCAGCTCGACAGGGAGCTCCTACAATGAGCAGTTCTTC
>TRBV27|TRBJ2-1|-|-
CASSLVGDYNEQFF
TGTGCCAGCAGTTTGGTGGGAGACTACAATGAGCAGTTCTTC
>TRBV28|TRBJ1-4|TRBD1|-
CASSPSSPTGREKLFF
TGTGCCAGCAGCCCCTCTTCCCCGACAGGGCGGGAAAAACTGTTTTTT
>TRBV3-1/TRBV3-2|TRBJ2-3|TRBD2|-
CASSHEFSGTRPYF
TGTGCCAGCAGCCACGAATTTAGCGGGACCCGTCCGTATTTT
>TRBV28|TRBJ2-2|TRBD1|-
CASKVTGAFGGELFF
TGTGCCAGCAAAGTAACAGGGGCTTTCGGCGGGGAGCTGTTTTTT
>TRBV7-9|TRBJ2-1|TRBD2|-
CASSLIKWTSGSYWHEQFF
TGTGCCAGCAGCTTAATTAAGTGGACTAGCGGGAGTTATTGGCATGAGCAGTTCTTC
>TRBV5-1|TRBJ2-7|TRBD2|few
CASSTLAGGGEQYF
TGCGCCAGCAGCACACTAGCGGGAGGGGGCGAGCAGTACTTC
>TRBV7-6|TRBJ2-2|TRBD2|-
CASSRPTSGEEIFANTGELFF
TGTGCCAGCAGCCGACCGACTAGCGGGGAGGAGATTTTCGCGAACACCGGGGAGCTGTTTTTT
>TRBV7-2|TRBJ2-1|-|-
CASSLLNRVTEQFF
TGTGCCAGCAGCTTATTAAACAGGGTAACTGAGCAGTTCTTC
>TRBV10-1|TRBJ2-7|-|-
CASSESQRYENF
TGCGCCAGCAGTGAGTCTCAGAGGTATGAGAACTTC
>TRBV7-2|TRBJ2-1|-|few
CASTPGGQGGYNEQFF
TGTGCCAGCACCCCGGGGGGGCAGGGGGGCTACAATGAGCAGTTCTTC
>TRBV27|TRBJ1-6|-|-
CASTRGWDSPLHF
TGTGCCAGCACTCGGGGGTGGGATTCACCCCTCCACTTT
>TRBV18|TRBJ2-3|-|-
CASSPPSGIDTQYF
TGTGCCAGCTCACCACCGTCGGGGATAGATACGCAGTATTTT
>TRBV4-3|TRBJ1-2|TRBD1|-
CASSQDRQGENYGYTF
TGCGCCAGCAGCCAAGATCGGCAGGGGGAAAACTATGGCTACACCTTC
>TRBV18|TRBJ1-5|TRBD1|-
CASSLTGDSNQPQHF
TGTGCCAGCTCACTCACAGGGGATAGCAATCAGCCCCAGCATTTT
>TRBV6-6|TRBJ2-5|TRBD1|once
CASSPPGQQETQYF
TGTGCCAGCAGTCCCCCGGGACAGCAAGAGACCCAGTACTTC
>TRBV21-1|TRBJ2-3|-|-
CASSKERCRLADGTDTQYF
TGTGCCAGCAGCAAAGAGCGGTGCAGACTAGCGGACGGAACAGATACGCAGTATTTT
>TRBV21-1|TRBJ2-7|-|few
CASRLIESSYEQYF
TGTGCCAGCAGGCTAATAGAAAGCTCCTACGAGCAGTACTTC
>TRBV10-3|TRBJ2-7|-|-
CAITGQWYEQYF
TGTGCCATCACGGGACAATGGTACGAGCAGTACTTC
>TRBV25-1|TRBJ2-1|TRBD2|few
CASSSAQRGNNEQFF
TGTGCCAGCAGTTCCGCCCAGCGGGGAAACAATGAGCAGTTCTTC
>TRBV6-1|TRBJ2-3|TRBD2|-
CASSELAGVTDTQYF
TGTGCCAGCAGTGAGCTAGCGGGAGTAACAGATACGCAGTATTTT
>TRBV7-2|TRBJ1-5|TRBD1|-
CASSIQGAGNQPQHF
TGTGCCAGCAGCATACAGGGGGCAGGCAATCAGCCCCAGCATTTT
>TRBV20-1|TRBJ2-7|-|-
CSARVSYEQYF
TGCAGTGCGAGGGTCTCCTACGAGCAGTACTTC
>TRBV19|TRBJ1-2|-|-
CASSINIDYGYTF
TGTGCCAGTAGTATAAACATTGACTATGGCTACACCTTC
>TRBV7-2|TRBJ2-7|TRBD2|-
CASSSEAGVDEQYF
TGTGCCAGCAGCTCAGAAGCGGGAGTAGACGAGCAGTACTTC
>TRBV5-1|TRBJ2-7|-|-
CASSEQGSSYEQYF
TGCGCCAGCAGCGAACAGGGTAGCTCCTACGAGCAGTACTTC
>TRBV20-1|TRBJ1-2|-|-
CSASRGIISYTF
TGCAGTGCTAGTAGGGGAATAATAAGCTACACCTTC
>TRBV2|TRBJ2-1|-|-
CASGGDKSDNEQFF
TGTGCCAGCGGTGGGGACAAGTCCGACAATGAGCAGTTCTTC
>TRBV6-5|TRBJ2-5|TRBD1|once
CASSRDRGGETQYF
TGTGCCAGCAGCCGGGACAGGGGAGGAGAGACCCAGTACTTC
>TRBV20-1|TRBJ2-7|TRBD1|-
CSASGDRAGAEQYF
TGCAGTGCTAGTGGGGACAGGGCGGGCGCCGAGCAGTACTTC
>TRBV6-1|TRBJ2-7|TRBD1|once
CASSEAGGQGVYEQYF
TGTGCCAGCAGTGAAGCGGGGGGACAGGGGGTCTACGAGCAGTACTTC
>TRBV6-1|TRBJ2-1|TRBD1|-
CASSEGTGWDEQFF
TGTGCCAGCAGTGAAGGGACAGGGTGGGATGAGCAGTTCTTC
>TRBV28|TRBJ1-5|TRBD1|few
CASSSEGQGEQPQHF
TGTGCCAGCAGTTCCGAGGGACAGGGGGAACAGCCCCAGCATTTT
>TRBV28|TRBJ1-2|-|few
CASSPPLQGIRGYTF
TGTGCCAGCAGTCCTCCTCTACAGGGTATAAGGGGCTACACCTTC
>TRBV15|TRBJ1-2|TRBD1|-
CATSRAGQNYGYTF
TGTGCCACCAGCAGAGCGGGACAGAACTATGGCTACACCTTC
>TRBV9|TRBJ2-1|TRBD2|-
CASGGTSGFEQFF
TGTGCCAGCGGGGGGACTAGCGGCTTTGAGCAGTTCTTC
>TRBV5-4|TRBJ2-3|TRBD2|-
CASRTSSGRTDTQYF
TGTGCCAGCAGAACCTCTAGCGGGAGAACAGATACGCAGTATTTT